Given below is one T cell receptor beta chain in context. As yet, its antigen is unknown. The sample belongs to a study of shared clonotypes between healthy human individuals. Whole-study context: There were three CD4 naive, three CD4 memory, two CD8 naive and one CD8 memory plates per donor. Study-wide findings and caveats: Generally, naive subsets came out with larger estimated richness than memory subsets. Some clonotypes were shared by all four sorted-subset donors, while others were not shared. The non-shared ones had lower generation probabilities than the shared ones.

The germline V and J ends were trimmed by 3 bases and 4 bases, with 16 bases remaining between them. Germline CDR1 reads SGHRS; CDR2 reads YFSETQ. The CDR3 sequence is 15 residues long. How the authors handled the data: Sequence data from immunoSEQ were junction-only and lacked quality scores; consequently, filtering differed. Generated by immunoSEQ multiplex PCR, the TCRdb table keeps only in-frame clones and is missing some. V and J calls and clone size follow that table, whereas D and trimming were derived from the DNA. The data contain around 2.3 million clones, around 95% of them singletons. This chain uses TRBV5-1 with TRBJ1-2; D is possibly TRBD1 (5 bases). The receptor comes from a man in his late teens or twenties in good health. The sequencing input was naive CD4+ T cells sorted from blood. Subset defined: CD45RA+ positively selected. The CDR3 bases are TGCGCCAGCAGCTCACAAGCGACAGCCACCTATGGCTACACCTTC. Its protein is CASSSQATATYGYTF.